The 18 T cell receptor beta chains presented below share a single source sample, sequenced in a study of regulatory T cells in long-lasting Graves disease. According to the study, TCR beta libraries were built with iRepertoire HTBI primers and CDR3-region Arm-PCR. TCRdb reanalysed the multiplex PCR reads using MiXCR and keeps one entry per CDR3 protein. The repertoire holds about 660,000 distinct CDR3 sequences, with about 30% as singletons. The time point denotes: persistent/refractory GD, antithyroid drugs over 5 years with positive TRAb. RNA extracted from PBMCs served as the sequencing template. This specimen consisted of peripheral blood mononuclear cells (PBMCs), obtained when the disease was refractory, from a patient treated with antithyroid drugs. The receptors stem from a female donor with Graves disease.

This clonotype was picked up many times. The chain is built from TRBV2 and TRBJ2-7, with D maybe TRBD2 (5 bases). The length of the CDR3 is 15 residues. Looked up from germline, CDR1 is SNHLY and CDR2 is FYNNEI. V was cut by 7 bases and J by 3 bases, with 19 bases left in between. In nucleotides, the CDR3 is TGTGCCAGCACCCTAGGGAACTTCGGGATCTACGAGCAGTACTTC. As protein: CASTLGNFGIYEQYF.

This rearrangement joins TRBV6-1 to TRBJ2-5, with D perhaps TRBD1 or TRBD2 (5 bases each). The CDR3 contains 14 residues. V lost 4 bases, J lost 0 bases, and 9 bases lay in between. Germline CDR1 MNHNS, CDR2 SASEGT. The CDR3 is CASSAPGHQETQYF. CDR3 nucleotide sequence: TGTGCCAGCAGTGCCCCGGGACACCAAGAGACCCAGTACTTC.

The chain combines TRBV12-5 with TRBJ1-5, with D perhaps TRBD1 (5 bases). The V and J ends lost 9 bases and 5 bases respectively, with 20 bases between them. CDR1 and CDR2 from the germline V gene are LGHNT and FRNRAP. CDR3 size: 15 residues. The DNA of the CDR3 is TGTGCTAGCGCCGGGGTGGGGGACCCTTATCAGCCCCAGCATTTT. Translating it yields CASAGVGDPYQPQHF. Using reference TRBV12-5 and TRBJ1-5 for the parts outside the CDR3, the full variable domain is DARVTQTPRHKVTEMGQEVTMRCQPILGHNTVFWYRQTMMQGLELLAYFRNRAPLDDSGMPKDRFSAEMPDATLATLKIQPSEPRDSAVYFCASAGVGDPYQPQHFGDGTRLSIL.

This clonotype was detected ten times or more. The chain joins TRBV6-1 to TRBJ1-2; TRBD1 agrees at 7 bases. V shed 7 bases, J shed 4 bases, and the junction held 9 bases outside the gene matches. Per the germline V gene, CDR1 is MNHNS and CDR2 is SASEGT. The CDR3 sequence is 14 residues long. In DNA, the CDR3 is TGTGCCAGCACCTCATACAGGGGCTTCTATGGCTACACCTTC. This codes for CASTSYRGFYGYTF.

In the case of this clonotype: A read error may be the cause here, since a much bigger clone is one base away. The chain joins TRBV20-1 to TRBJ2-5, with D possibly being TRBD1 or TRBD2 (7 bases each). From germline, CDR1 is DFQATT and CDR2 SNEGSKA (reference sequence). The CDR3 totals 15 residues. CDR3 amino acids: CSASPITGAGETQCF. Here the CDR3 DNA reads TGCAGTGCTAGTCCCATCACAGGGGCGGGAGAGACCCAGTGCTTC.

In its sample, this clonotype was seen a few times. The CDR3 loop is CASSPPRQGYVQPQHF. CDR3 nucleotide sequence: TGTGCCAGCAGTCCCCCGAGACAGGGTTACGTTCAGCCCCAGCATTTT. The genes are TRBV28 and TRBJ1-5; 7 bases fit TRBD1. This CDR3 has 16 residues. V trimming: 5 bases; J trimming: 6 bases; junction bases outside the gene matches: 13. Germline lookup yields CDR1 MDHEN and CDR2 SYDVKM.

This clonotype turned up a few times. The J gene is TRBJ1-5, the V gene TRBV9; D is uncertain. The ends were cut back, 3 bases at V and 4 bases at J, with 11 bases in the middle. The CDR3 has 14 amino acids. Germline loops: CDR1 SGDLS, CDR2 YYNGEE. The CDR3: CASSEGMGNQPQHF. The CDR3 region has the DNA TGTGCCAGCAGCGAGGGAATGGGGAATCAGCCCCAGCATTTT.

This clonotype has more than one count but fewer than ten. J is TRBJ1-2 and V is TRBV6-1; no definite D call. Per germline, CDR1 MNHNS and CDR2 SASEGT. V lost 5 bases, J lost 4 bases, and 23 bases lay in between. This CDR3 is built from 17 residues. CDR3 sequence (DNA): TGTGCCAGCAGTACCTCCCCCTCAGGACCCGGTTCCTATGGCTACACCTTC. Amino acid sequence: CASSTSPSGPGSYGYTF.

The gene calls are TRBV3-1 and TRBJ2-4; tentative D call: TRBD2 (6 bases). The germline V and J ends were trimmed by 0 bases and 9 bases, with 18 bases remaining between them. This CDR3 comprises 16 residues. Germline V gene data show CDR1 as LGHDT and CDR2 as YNNKEL (reference sequence). This CDR3 reads CASSQEAGSLGLIQYF. The CDR3, as DNA: TGTGCCAGCAGCCAAGAGGCTGGGAGCCTGGGACTCATTCAGTACTTC.

In its sample, this clonotype was seen many times. J is TRBJ1-2 and V is TRBV12-3 or TRBV12-4; 8 bases are a match to TRBD1. There are 15 residues in the CDR3. Trimming removed 6 bases from V and 8 bases from J; junction bases left unmatched: 14. This CDR3 is CASSATTGETGGYTF. Here the CDR3 DNA reads TGTGCCAGCAGCGCCACGACAGGGGAAACTGGCGGCTACACCTTC.

V usage is TRBV28 and J usage is TRBJ1-6; 12 bases map to TRBD1. From germline, CDR1 is MDHEN and CDR2 SYDVKM. The CDR3 is 14 residues long. V was pared by 5 bases and J by 14 bases, with 7 bases of the junction left unmatched. For the CDR3, the DNA is TGTGCCAGCAGTCCTGGGACAGGGGGCTCGGCCCTCCACTTT. Translating it yields CASSPGTGGSALHF.

The rearrangement joins TRBV9 to TRBJ2-7; unclear D gene. CDR3 length equals 15 residues. Trimming left V 4 bases short and J 0 bases short, with 14 bases between. The germline CDR1 and CDR2 sequences are SGDLS and YYNGEE. The CDR3 protein is CASSSGRMSSYEQYF. In DNA, the CDR3 is TGTGCCAGCAGCTCCGGACGGATGAGCTCCTACGAGCAGTACTTC.

A remark on this clonotype: It may be a read error: a sequence one base away is much more abundant. The CDR3 bases are TGTGCCAGCAGTTACGGCCTGACGGCAGGTGACACCTACGAGCAGTACTTC. It is translated as CASSYGLTAGDTYEQYF. The J gene is TRBJ2-7, the V gene TRBV28; D is unresolved. CDR3 length: 17 amino acids. V was pared by 4 bases and J by 2 bases, with 21 bases between. In germline, CDR1 is MDHEN, CDR2 SYDVKM. The whole variable domain, remainder taken from reference TRBV28 and TRBJ2-7, is DVKVTQSSRYLVKRTGEKVFLECVQDMDHENMFWYRQDPGLGLRLIYFSYDVKMKEKGDIPEGYSVSREKKERFSLILESASTNQTSMYLCASSYGLTAGDTYEQYFGPGTRLTVT.

The genes are TRBV6-1 and TRBJ1-2; no clear D. Trimming left V 6 bases short and J 4 bases short, with 9 bases between. CDR1 and CDR2 from the germline V gene are MNHNS and SASEGT. CDR3 size: 12 residues. The CDR3 DNA reads TGTGCCAGCAGGCGAGGAGTCTATGGCTACACCTTC. This sequence encodes CASRRGVYGYTF.

This clonotype turned up a few times. The chain carries TRBV20-1 and TRBJ2-5; no reliable D call. Trimming took 0 bases from V and 1 from J, leaving 9 bases between them. The length of the CDR3 is 14 residues. Germline lookup yields CDR1 DFQATT and CDR2 SNEGSKA (reference sequence). CDR3 residues: CSAREATPQETQYF. The CDR3 DNA follows: TGCAGTGCTAGAGAGGCGACTCCCCAAGAGACCCAGTACTTC.

The V call is TRBV27, the J call TRBJ1-1; D may be TRBD1 (5 bases). The V end was cut by 6 bases, the J end by 4 bases, with 21 bases between. In germline, CDR1 is MNHEY, CDR2 SMNVEV (reference sequence). This CDR3 is built from 16 residues. As DNA, the CDR3 is TGTGCCAGCAGCCATCAACCCCCATCCCAGGGCACTGAAGCTTTCTTT. Protein: CASSHQPPSQGTEAFF.

This clonotype was picked up many times. The chain couples TRBV6-1 to TRBJ2-5, with D unresolved. The CDR3 is made up of 14 amino acids. Germline CDR1 reads MNHNS; CDR2 reads SASEGT. Trimming removed 7 bases from V and 1 base from J, with 13 bases in between. The CDR3 coding sequence is TGTGCCAGCACCCTAGGGCTAAGCCAAGAGACCCAGTACTTC. Amino acids: CASTLGLSQETQYF.

The V gene is TRBV12-3 or TRBV12-4, the J gene TRBJ1-2; possibly TRBD1 for D (5 bases). The CDR3 is made up of 13 amino acids. Trimming removed 5 bases from V and 8 bases from J, with 15 bases in between. CDR3 sequence reads: CASSLGRPLGYTF. The CDR3 DNA follows: TGTGCCAGCAGTCTGGGACGCCCTTTGGGCTACACCTTC.